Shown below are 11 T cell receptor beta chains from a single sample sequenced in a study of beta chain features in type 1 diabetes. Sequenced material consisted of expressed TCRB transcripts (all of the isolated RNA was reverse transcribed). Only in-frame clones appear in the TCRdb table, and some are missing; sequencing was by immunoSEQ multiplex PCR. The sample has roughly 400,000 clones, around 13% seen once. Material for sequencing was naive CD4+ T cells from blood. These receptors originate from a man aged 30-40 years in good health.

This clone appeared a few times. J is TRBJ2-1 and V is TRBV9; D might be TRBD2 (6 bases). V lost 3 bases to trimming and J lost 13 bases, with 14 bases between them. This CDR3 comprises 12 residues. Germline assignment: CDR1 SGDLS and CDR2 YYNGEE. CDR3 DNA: TGTGCCAGCAGCGCCGGCGGGGATAACCAGTTCTTC. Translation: CASSAGGDNQFF.

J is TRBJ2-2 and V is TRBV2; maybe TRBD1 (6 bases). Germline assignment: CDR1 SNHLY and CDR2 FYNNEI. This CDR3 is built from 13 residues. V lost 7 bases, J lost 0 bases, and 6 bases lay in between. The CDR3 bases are TGTGCCAGCAACAGGGCGAACACCGGGGAGCTGTTTTTT. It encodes CASNRANTGELFF. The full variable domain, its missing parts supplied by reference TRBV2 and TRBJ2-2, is EPEVTQTPSHQVTQMGQEVILRCVPISNHLYFYWYRQILGQKVEFLVSFYNNEISEKSEIFDDQFSVERPDGSNFTLKIRSTKLEDSAMYFCASNRANTGELFFGEGSRLTVL.

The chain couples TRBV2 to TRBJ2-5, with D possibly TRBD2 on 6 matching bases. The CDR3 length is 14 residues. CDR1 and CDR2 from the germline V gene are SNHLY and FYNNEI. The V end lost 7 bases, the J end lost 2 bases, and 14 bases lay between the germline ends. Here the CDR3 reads CASMATRAQETQYF. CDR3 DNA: TGTGCCAGCATGGCGACTAGGGCGCAAGAGACCCAGTACTTC.

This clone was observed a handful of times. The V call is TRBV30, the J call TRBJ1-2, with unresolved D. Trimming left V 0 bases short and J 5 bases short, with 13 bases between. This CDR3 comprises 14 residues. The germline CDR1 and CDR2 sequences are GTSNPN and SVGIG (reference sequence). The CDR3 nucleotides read TGTGCCTGGAGTGTAGGTTGGAGGCAGTATGGCTACACCTTC. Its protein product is CAWSVGWRQYGYTF. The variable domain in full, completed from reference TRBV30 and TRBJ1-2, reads SQTIHQWPATLVQPVGSPLSLECTVEGTSNPNLYWYRQAAGRGLQLLFYSVGIGQISSEVPQNLSASRPQDRQFILSSKKLLLSDSGFYLCAWSVGWRQYGYTFGSGTRLTVV.

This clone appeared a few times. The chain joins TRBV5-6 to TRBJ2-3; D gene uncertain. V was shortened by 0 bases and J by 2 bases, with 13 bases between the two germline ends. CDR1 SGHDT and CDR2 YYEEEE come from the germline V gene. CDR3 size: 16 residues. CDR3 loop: CASSLDSLKFTDTQYF. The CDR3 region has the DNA TGTGCCAGCAGCTTGGACAGCCTCAAGTTCACAGATACGCAGTATTTT.

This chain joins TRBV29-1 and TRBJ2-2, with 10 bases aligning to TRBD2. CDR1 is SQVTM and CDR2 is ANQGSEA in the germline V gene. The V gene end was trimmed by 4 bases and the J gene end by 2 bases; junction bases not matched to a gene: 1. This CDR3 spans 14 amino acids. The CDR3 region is CSVGTSGNTGELFF. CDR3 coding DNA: TGCAGCGTTGGGACTAGCGGTAACACCGGGGAGCTGTTTTTT.

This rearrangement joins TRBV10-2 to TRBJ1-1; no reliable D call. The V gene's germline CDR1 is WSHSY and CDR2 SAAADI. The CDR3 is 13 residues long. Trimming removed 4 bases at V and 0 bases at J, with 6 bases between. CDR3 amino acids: CASSGSMNTEAFF. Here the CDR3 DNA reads TGCGCCAGCAGTGGTTCCATGAACACTGAAGCTTTCTTT.

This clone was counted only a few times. The CDR3 sequence: CASSVGTGGPTYGYTF. In nucleotides, the CDR3 is TGTGCCAGCAGCGTCGGGACAGGGGGCCCTACCTATGGCTACACCTTC. The chain uses TRBV9 and TRBJ1-2; 12 bases line up with TRBD1. The CDR3 has 16 residues. The germline V gene has CDR1 SGDLS and CDR2 YYNGEE. Germline trimming cut 2 bases from V and 4 bases from J; bases unmatched to any gene: 6.

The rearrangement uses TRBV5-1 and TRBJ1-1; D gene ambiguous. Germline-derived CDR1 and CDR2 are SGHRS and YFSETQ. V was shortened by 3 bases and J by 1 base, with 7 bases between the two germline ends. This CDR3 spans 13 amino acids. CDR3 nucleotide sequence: TGCGCCAGCAGCTCGGTCACGAACACTGAAGCTTTCTTT. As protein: CASSSVTNTEAFF.

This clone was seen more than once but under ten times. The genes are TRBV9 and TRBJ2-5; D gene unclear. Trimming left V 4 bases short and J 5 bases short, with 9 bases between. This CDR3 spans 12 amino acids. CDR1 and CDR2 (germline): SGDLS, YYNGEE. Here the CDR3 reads CASSSQRETQYF. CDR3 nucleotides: TGTGCCAGCAGCTCGCAGAGGGAGACCCAGTACTTC. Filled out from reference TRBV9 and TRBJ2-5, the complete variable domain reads DSGVTQTPKHLITATGQRVTLRCSPRSGDLSVYWYQQSLDQGLQFLIQYYNGEERAKGNILERFSAQQFPDLHSELNLSSLELGDSALYFCASSSQRETQYFGPGTRLLVL.

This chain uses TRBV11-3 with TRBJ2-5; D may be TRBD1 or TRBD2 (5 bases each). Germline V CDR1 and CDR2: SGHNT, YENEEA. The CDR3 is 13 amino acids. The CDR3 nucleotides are TGTGCGTCACATTGGGGGAGTGAGGAGACCCAGTACTTC. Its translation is CASHWGSEETQYF.